This paragraph reports one T cell receptor beta chain. Its antigen has not been determined. In this CDR3 the conserved last residue, phenylalanine or tryptophan, is missing, so a read error is likely. No DNA is shown, since the ends of the CDR3 on it are uncertain; the CDR3 is the one TCRdb lists. Reads for this sample came from an Illumina MiSeq. Turning to the authors' computational methods: To quantify repertoire diversity, the Shannon-Wiener index was calculated using VDJtools. A TCRbeta clonotype counted as expanded if its clonotype frequency was 3 or higher. TCRdb trimmed public reads at Q25 via fastp, called clones via MiXCR and kept in-frame beta chains. When rows share a CDR3 protein, they turn into one entry using the most common DNA and genes. These V and J calls rely on TCRdb rather than the paper's analysis. Present in this sample are 600 to 800 distinct CDR3 sequences, over 15% of which were seen just once. The ten largest clones take up around 9.1% of the sample.

This record belongs to a study of precursors of human CD4 cytotoxic T cells (dated by TCRdb to the late 2010s). Background on the whole study: In total, 13 to 15 donors contributed CD4+ memory subsets to the bulk TCR-seq analysis. Sequences for both the TCRalpha and TCRbeta chains came out of the TCR-seq analysis of about 14 donors (table S7). Overall results and qualifications from the work: Expanded effector clonotypes made up a larger fraction of IL-7Rhigh TEMRA clonotypes than of TEM or TCM clonotypes. IL-7Rhigh and IL-7R- TEMRA subsets showed more restricted TCR repertoires, with lower diversity and more expanded clonotypes, than TCM and TEM subsets. Only about 95% of the 14 donors were included in some of the bulk TCR-seq comparisons, which suggests that not every subset was available for every donor. The limitation that the direction of differentiation between precursor and effector cells cannot be definitively established by a human observational design was noted by the authors.

Bulk UMI-based TCR sequencing was performed on four sorted CD4+ memory subsets (TCM, TEM, IL-7Rhigh TEMRA, IL-7R- TEMRA) to test a precursor-effector relationship among CD4 cytotoxic T cells. Cells were obtained from peripheral blood mononuclear cells that had been isolated from human blood. The CDR3 spans 13 residues, counting both ends. Per the germline V gene (reference sequence), DFQATT is the CDR1 and SNEGSKA is the CDR2. Sequencing was carried out using memory CD4+ T cells from blood (PBMCs). The sequence is built from TRBV20-1 and TRBJ2-1; the table assigns TRBD2, which was not confirmed against the DNA. This TCR was recovered from a human donor in good health. The CDR3 amino acid sequence is: CSAKETSGSMGAY.